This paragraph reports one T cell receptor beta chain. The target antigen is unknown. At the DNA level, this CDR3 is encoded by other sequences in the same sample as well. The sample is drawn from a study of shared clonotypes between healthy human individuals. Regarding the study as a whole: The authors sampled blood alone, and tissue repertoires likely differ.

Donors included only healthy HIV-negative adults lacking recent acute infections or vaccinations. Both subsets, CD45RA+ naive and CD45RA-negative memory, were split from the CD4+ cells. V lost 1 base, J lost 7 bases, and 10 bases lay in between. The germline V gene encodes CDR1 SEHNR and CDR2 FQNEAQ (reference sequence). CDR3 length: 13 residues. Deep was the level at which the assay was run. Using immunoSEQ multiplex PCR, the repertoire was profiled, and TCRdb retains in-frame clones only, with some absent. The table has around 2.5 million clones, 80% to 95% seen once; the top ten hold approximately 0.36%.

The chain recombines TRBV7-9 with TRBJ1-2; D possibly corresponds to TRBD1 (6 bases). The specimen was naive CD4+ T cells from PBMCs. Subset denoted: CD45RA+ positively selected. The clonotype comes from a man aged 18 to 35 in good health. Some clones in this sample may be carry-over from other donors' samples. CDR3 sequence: CASSLEAGVGYTF. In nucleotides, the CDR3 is TGTGCCAGCAGCTTAGAGGCAGGGGTTGGCTACACCTTC.